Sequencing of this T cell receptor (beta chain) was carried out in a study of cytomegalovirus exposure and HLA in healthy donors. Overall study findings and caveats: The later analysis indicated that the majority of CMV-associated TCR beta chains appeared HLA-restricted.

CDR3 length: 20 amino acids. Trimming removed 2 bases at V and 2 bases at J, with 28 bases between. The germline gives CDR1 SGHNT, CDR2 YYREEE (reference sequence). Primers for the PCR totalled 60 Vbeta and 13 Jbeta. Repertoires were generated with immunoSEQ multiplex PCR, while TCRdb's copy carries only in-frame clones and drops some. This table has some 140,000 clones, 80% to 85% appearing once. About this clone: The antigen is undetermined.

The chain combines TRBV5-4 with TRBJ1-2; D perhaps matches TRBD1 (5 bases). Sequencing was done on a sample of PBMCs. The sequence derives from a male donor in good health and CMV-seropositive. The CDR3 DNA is TGTGCCAGCAGCTTAGGTTTGGTTGCGCGGCAGGGCCATGGCAACTATGGCTACACCTTC. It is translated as CASSLGLVARQGHGNYGYTF. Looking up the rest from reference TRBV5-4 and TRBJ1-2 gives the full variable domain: ETGVTQSPTHLIKTRGQQVTLRCSSQSGHNTVSWYQQALGQGPQFIFQYYREEENGRGNFPPRFSGLQFPNYSSELNVNALELDDSALYLCASSLGLVARQGHGNYGYTFGSGTRLTVV.